These 29 T cell receptor beta chains were all obtained from the same sample, sequenced in a study of neurological immune-mediated disorders. Via MiXCR, TCRdb re-called the 5' RACE reads, giving one row per CDR3 protein. The data contain 20,000 to 25,000 distinct CDR3 sequences, 15% to 20% of them singletons. What was sequenced was CD8+ T cells from blood. The receptors originated from a woman aged 18-30 years with multiple sclerosis.

The chain is built from TRBV2 and TRBJ2-7; the D gene could be TRBD1 or TRBD2 (5 bases each). This CDR3 contains 11 residues. V was trimmed by 10 bases and J by 4 bases, leaving 11 bases between them. Germline assignment: CDR1 SNHLY and CDR2 FYNNEI. CDR3 in amino acids: CANKRGYEQYF. The CDR3 DNA follows: TGTGCCAATAAGAGGGGATACGAGCAGTACTTC.

This clonotype was observed many times. The CDR3 coding sequence is TGTGCCAGCAGTGCTCACGGGACAGGGATCGTCCGAGCATATGGCTACACCTTC. Translation gives CASSAHGTGIVRAYGYTF. V is TRBV9 and J is TRBJ1-2; 9 nucleotides agree with TRBD1. Trimming cost V 5 bases and J 5 bases; bases outside gene matches: 19. This CDR3 contains 18 residues. Germline-derived CDR1 and CDR2 are SGDLS and YYNGEE.

This clonotype was counted between two and nine times. This sequence joins TRBV6-2 or TRBV6-3 and TRBJ2-7, with D possibly being TRBD1 or TRBD2 (5 bases each). Germline-derived CDR1 and CDR2 are MNHEY and SVGEGT. V lost 2 bases to trimming and J lost 2 bases, with 7 bases between them. CDR3 length equals 13 residues. The CDR3 is CASSYGGTYEQYV. The DNA for the CDR3 is TGTGCCAGCAGTTACGGGGGAACCTACGAGCAGTACGTC.

The CDR3 bases are TGTGCCAGCATCGGGACAGGGAACTACAATGAGCAGTTCTTC. It specifies CASIGTGNYNEQFF. This chain uses TRBV5-6 with TRBJ2-1, with TRBD1 identical over 9 bases. Germline trimming cut 6 bases from V and 3 bases from J; bases unmatched to any gene: 4. The germline V gene has CDR1 SGHDT and CDR2 YYEEEE. The CDR3 loop spans 14 amino acids. The complete variable domain, with remaining parts taken from reference TRBV5-6 and TRBJ2-1, reads DAGVTQSPTHLIKTRGQQVTLRCSPKSGHDTVSWYQQALGQGPQFIFQYYEEEERQRGNFPDRFSGHQFPNYSSELNVNALLLGDSALYLCASIGTGNYNEQFFGPGTRLTVL.

This clonotype was counted at least ten times. This rearrangement joins TRBV11-2 to TRBJ1-1; D perhaps matches TRBD1 (5 bases). This CDR3 spans 15 amino acids. CDR1 is SGHAT, CDR2 FQNNGV, per germline. With 5 bases removed from V and 1 base from J, the gap between germline ends came to 14 bases. CDR3 DNA: TGTGCCAGCAGCCGTATCACGGGGGGGAACACTGAAGCTTTCTTT. Translating gives CASSRITGGNTEAFF.

This clonotype is labeled as medium-sized. The V call is TRBV29-1, the J call TRBJ2-3, with D hard to call. Germline V gene sequence: CDR1 SQVTM, CDR2 ANQGSEA. The V end was cut by 3 bases, the J end by 0 bases, with 7 bases between. The CDR3 has 13 residues. CDR3 nucleotide sequence: TGCAGCGTTGACAGTCCTAGCACAGATACGCAGTATTTT. This sequence encodes CSVDSPSTDTQYF.

This clonotype rates as medium-sized. The V and J genes are TRBV29-1 and TRBJ2-3; tentatively, D is TRBD1 (6 bases). V was trimmed by 0 bases and J by 5 bases, leaving 15 bases between them. Germline lookup yields CDR1 SQVTM and CDR2 ANQGSEA. This CDR3 comprises 15 residues. CDR3 protein: CSVEDARGSGDTQYF. CDR3 nucleotide sequence: TGCAGCGTTGAAGATGCCAGGGGTAGTGGAGATACGCAGTATTTT.

This clonotype was recorded many times. V usage is TRBV4-3 and J usage is TRBJ2-3, with D possibly being TRBD2 (6 bases). CDR1 is LGHNA, CDR2 YSLEER, per germline. The CDR3 spans 17 residues. Trimming removed 0 bases at V and 1 base at J, with 14 bases between. The CDR3 nucleotides are TGCGCCAGCAGCCAAGATATGTTGGGCGGGGGCACAGATACGCAGTATTTT. As protein: CASSQDMLGGGTDTQYF.

This chain links TRBV29-1 with TRBJ1-5; no definite D call. The CDR3 is 15 amino acids. The V end was cut by 3 bases, the J end by 0 bases, with 12 bases between. Germline V gene sequence: CDR1 SQVTM, CDR2 ANQGSEA. CDR3 sequence: CSVEVGSGSNQPQHF. The CDR3 DNA follows: TGCAGCGTTGAGGTGGGGAGCGGTAGCAATCAGCCCCAGCATTTT.

This clonotype was recorded a few times. V and J are TRBV10-3 and TRBJ1-2; D is possibly TRBD1 (5 bases). This CDR3 has 15 amino acids. The ends were cut back, 4 bases at V and 0 bases at J, with 12 bases in the middle. Per germline, CDR1 ENHRY and CDR2 SYGVKD. CDR3: CAISGIDRSNYGYTF. In DNA form, the CDR3 reads TGTGCCATCAGTGGAATAGACAGATCTAACTATGGCTACACCTTC.

This clonotype was counted at least ten times. This may arise from a read error, as a much more abundant clone is one base away. The chain employs TRBV9 and TRBJ1-3; D not certain. The CDR3 is 17 residues long. Per the germline V gene, CDR1 is SGDLS and CDR2 is YYNGEE. CDR3 amino acids: CASSVNLDGVSGNAIYF. CDR3 nucleotides: TGTGCCAGCAGTGTAAATCTTGACGGTGTCTCTGGAAACGCCATATATTTT.

This clonotype has a count of ten or more. CDR3 in DNA: TGTGCCAGCAGCCACAACACCGGGGAGCTGTTTTTT. It encodes CASSHNTGELFF. The rearrangement joins TRBV3-2 to TRBJ2-2. TRBV3-2 is described as a pseudogene. The CDR3 length is 12 residues.

This clonotype was seen at least ten times. This sequence joins TRBV6-2 or TRBV6-3 and TRBJ2-5; perhaps TRBD2 as D (5 bases). Trimming stripped 2 bases from V and 0 bases from J, with 10 bases between. The CDR3 has 15 residues. The V gene's germline CDR1 is MNHEY and CDR2 SVGEGT. CDR3 region: CASSYPQRYQETQYF. The CDR3 nucleotides read TGTGCCAGCAGTTACCCCCAGCGGTACCAAGAGACCCAGTACTTC.

This clonotype was counted between two and nine times. This chain connects TRBV30 to TRBJ2-1; no reliable D call. CDR3 length: 13 amino acids. Germline V gives CDR1 GTSNPN, CDR2 SVGIG (reference sequence). Trimming took 2 bases from V and 5 from J, leaving 10 bases between them. CDR3 amino acids: CAWSWAQDNEQFF. The DNA for the CDR3 is TGTGCCTGGAGTTGGGCCCAAGACAATGAGCAGTTCTTC.

This clonotype was seen many times. The chain combines TRBV12-3 or TRBV12-4 with TRBJ1-1; D perhaps matches TRBD1 (6 bases). Trimming left V 4 bases short and J 5 bases short, with 17 bases between. This CDR3 is 15 amino acids long. CDR3 loop: CASSSHRVPTTEAFF. The CDR3 bases are TGTGCCAGCAGTTCGCACAGGGTCCCCACAACTGAAGCTTTCTTT.

In its sample, this clonotype was seen many times. The rearrangement joins TRBV5-1 to TRBJ2-4, with TRBD1 matching 7 bases. The germline V gene has CDR1 SGHRS and CDR2 YFSETQ. CDR3 size: 14 residues. The J segment lost 7 bases and the V segment lost 2 bases, leaving 6 bases of the junction unmatched. The DNA for the CDR3 is TGCGCCAGCAGCTTAGAAGGGGGCGCGAACATTCAGTACTTC. Its translation is CASSLEGGANIQYF.

This clonotype was found a few times. The gene calls are TRBV13 and TRBJ2-1; TRBD1 matches at 9 bases. CDR3 size: 16 residues. Trimming cost V 5 bases and J 4 bases; bases outside gene matches: 9. CDR1 is PRHDT, CDR2 FYEKMQ, per germline (reference sequence). In nucleotides, the CDR3 is TGTGCCAGCAGCCCTGGACAGGGGCCGTCATACAATGAGCAGTTCTTC. The encoded protein is CASSPGQGPSYNEQFF.

This clonotype was seen many times. V is TRBV15 and J is TRBJ2-3; 9 positions match TRBD2. In germline, CDR1 is LNHNV, CDR2 YYDKDF (reference sequence). CDR3 length: 16 amino acids. J gave up 5 bases and V 5 bases, and 11 bases lay outside the gene matches. CDR3 DNA sequence: TGTGCCACCAGCCTCCGGCTAGCGGGGTTCGTAGATACGCAGTATTTT. Protein sequence: CATSLRLAGFVDTQYF.

Many counts were recorded for this clonotype. The rearrangement links TRBV6-5 to TRBJ1-6, with 8 bases lining up with TRBD1. The junction had 6 bases not matched to a gene; V was cut back by 6 bases and J by 5 bases. CDR1 is MNHEY, CDR2 SVGAGI, per germline. The CDR3 runs 15 residues. The CDR3 reads CASSQDRVNNSPLHF. The CDR3 DNA follows: TGTGCCAGCAGCCAGGACAGGGTCAATAATTCACCCCTCCACTTT.

This clonotype has ten or more counts. The J gene is TRBJ2-1, the V gene TRBV3-1; D perhaps matches TRBD1 (5 bases). CDR3 size: 16 residues. From germline, CDR1 is LGHDT and CDR2 YNNKEL (reference sequence). The germline V and J ends were trimmed by 2 bases and 2 bases, with 13 bases remaining between them. The CDR3 protein is CASSQRGTHTYNEQFF. Here the CDR3 DNA reads TGTGCCAGCAGCCAAAGGGGAACACATACCTACAATGAGCAGTTCTTC.

This clonotype was observed at least ten times. The chain links TRBV5-1 to TRBJ2-2; 7 nucleotides match TRBD2. The CDR3 sequence is 21 residues long. Germline V CDR1 and CDR2: SGHRS, YFSETQ. V dropped 1 base and J dropped 1; count of bases not matched to a gene: 19. CDR3 in amino acids: CASSLKPLWIGQRGNTGELFF. The CDR3, as DNA: TGCGCCAGCAGCTTGAAACCCCTTTGGATTGGCCAGCGGGGGAACACCGGGGAGCTGTTTTTT.

This clonotype appeared many times. The chain recombines TRBV9 with TRBJ1-1; unclear D gene. Germline V CDR1 and CDR2: SGDLS, YYNGEE. There are 17 residues in the CDR3. V lost 4 bases and J lost 4, with 23 bases in between. The CDR3 nucleotides are TGTGCCAGCAGCCATAACATTGGGAGTCAGGTGATCACTGAAGCTTTCTTT. It translates to CASSHNIGSQVITEAFF.

In its sample, this clonotype is medium-sized. The V gene is TRBV20-1, the J gene TRBJ1-1; TRBD1 aligns across 10 bases. With 0 bases clipped from V and 8 bases from J, the junction kept 9 bases outside the gene matches. Germline assignment: CDR1 DFQATT and CDR2 SNEGSKA (reference sequence). This CDR3 is 15 amino acids long. The CDR3 DNA reads TGCAGTGCTAGAGATTCGGGACAGGGGTTAGTGGAAGCTTTCTTT. Amino acids: CSARDSGQGLVEAFF.

This clonotype was counted at least ten times. This chain joins TRBV5-6 and TRBJ2-7; D gene uncertain. The CDR3 is 13 amino acids. Trimming pared 3 bases from V and 3 bases from J, leaving 10 bases between. Germline-derived CDR1 and CDR2 are SGHDT and YYEEEE. The CDR3 spells CASSYSSVYEQYF. The CDR3 coding sequence is TGTGCCAGCAGCTATTCATCCGTCTACGAGCAGTACTTC. Together with reference TRBV5-6 and TRBJ2-7, the CDR3 gives the full variable domain: DAGVTQSPTHLIKTRGQQVTLRCSPKSGHDTVSWYQQALGQGPQFIFQYYEEEERQRGNFPDRFSGHQFPNYSSELNVNALLLGDSALYLCASSYSSVYEQYFGPGTRLTVT.

This clonotype was seen repeatedly, ten times or more. The V and J genes are TRBV29-1 and TRBJ2-7, with no clear D. This CDR3 comprises 10 residues. The V gene's germline CDR1 is SQVTM and CDR2 ANQGSEA. V dropped 4 bases and J dropped 4 bases, with 5 bases sitting between them. CDR3 amino acids: CSVGGYEQYF. The DNA for the CDR3 is TGCAGCGTTGGAGGTTACGAGCAGTACTTC.

This clonotype is classed as medium-sized (0.01 to 0.1%). V gene TRBV29-1 combines with J gene TRBJ1-2; TRBD1 might be the D (5 bases). V gave up 3 bases and J gave up 3 bases, with 8 bases separating them. The CDR3 is made up of 12 amino acids. Germline-derived CDR1 and CDR2 are SQVTM and ANQGSEA. The CDR3 nucleotides are TGCAGCGTTGAGGGGCGGTACTATGGCTACACCTTC. It is translated as CSVEGRYYGYTF.

V is TRBV20-1 and J is TRBJ2-2; tentative D call: TRBD2 (5 bases). The V end was cut by 0 bases, the J end by 12 bases, with 17 bases between. The CDR3 consists of 14 residues. Germline-derived CDR1 and CDR2 are DFQATT and SNEGSKA (reference sequence). The CDR3 loop reads CSARDHAVSEKLFF. The CDR3 DNA follows: TGCAGTGCTAGAGATCACGCTGTTAGCGAGAAGCTGTTTTTT.

This clonotype was detected ten times or more. The chain has TRBV29-1 and TRBJ2-5; D is unresolved. CDR3 size: 12 residues. Trimming stripped 3 bases from V and 2 bases from J, with 7 bases between. Germline V gene lookup returns CDR1 SQVTM and CDR2 ANQGSEA. CDR3 in amino acids: CSVENKQETQYF. The CDR3 DNA follows: TGCAGCGTTGAGAACAAGCAAGAGACCCAGTACTTC.

This clonotype was observed many times. The CDR3: CASSLEYRGANTDTQYF. The CDR3, as DNA: TGTGCCAGCAGCTTAGAATATCGGGGTGCAAACACAGATACGCAGTATTTT. The V call is TRBV11-2, the J call TRBJ2-3; weak D call: TRBD2 (5 bases). Germline CDR1 SGHAT, CDR2 FQNNGV. The CDR3 sequence is 17 residues long. V lost 0 bases, J lost 2 bases, and 15 bases lay in between.